The following is a T cell receptor (beta chain) sequence with its context. Its specificity is unknown. Some clones are missing from TCRdb's copy, which holds only in-frame ones; the method was immunoSEQ multiplex PCR. The table has roughly 170,000 clones, approximately 90% seen once; the top ten hold around 10%. Time point reported: blood 4 weeks post-SBRT, at nephrectomy. This sample's treatment: 15 Gy SBRT to primary tumor, nephrectomy 4 weeks later. After SBRT, blood was collected at 2 and 4 weeks, plus baseline. This renal cell carcinoma was of the clear cell type. The entry originates in a study of radiation and T cells in renal cell carcinoma. The study's findings and limits: Baseline intratumoral clonotype presence is unknown without pretreatment biopsies.

The TCR sequence derives from a woman between 50 and 59 years old with renal cell carcinoma. This specimen was blood, taken from a patient whose treatment included radiotherapy and nephrectomy.

The CDR3 sequence is CASSLAISQGEDTIYF. Written as DNA, the CDR3 is TGTGCCAGCAGCTTAGCGATCAGTCAGGGAGAGGACACCATATATTTT. This rearrangement joins TRBV7-2 to TRBJ1-3; D is possibly TRBD1 (5 bases). The V end lost 0 bases, the J end lost 8 bases, and 17 bases lay between the germline ends. Germline CDR1 SGHTA, CDR2 FQGNSA. CDR3 size: 16 residues.